These 6 T cell receptor beta chains were sequenced from one sample in a study of shared clonotypes between healthy human individuals. Data came from immunoSEQ multiplex PCR; TCRdb stores just in-frame clones and leaves some out. The sample has roughly 500,000 clones, 96% seen once. Material for sequencing was naive CD4+ T cells sorted from blood. Subset meaning: CD45RA+ positively selected. These receptors originate from a woman younger than 45 in good health.

The chain has TRBV28 and TRBJ2-7, with unresolved D. The germline CDR1 and CDR2 sequences are MDHEN and SYDVKM. Trimming took 5 bases from V and 1 from J, leaving 12 bases between them. There are 14 residues in the CDR3. CDR3 protein: CASSTHTLSYEQYF. The CDR3 DNA is TGTGCCAGCAGTACCCACACTTTGTCCTACGAGCAGTACTTC.

This chain's CDR3 is CASSVGAGMTDTQYF. The CDR3 DNA is TGTGCCAGCAGCGTAGGGGCTGGGATGACGGATACGCAGTATTTT. V and J are TRBV9 and TRBJ2-3; D not certain. CDR3 length: 15 residues. CDR1 and CDR2 (germline): SGDLS, YYNGEE. Trimming took off 0 bases at V and 6 bases at J, with 14 bases between the two ends.

This chain joins TRBV5-1 and TRBJ2-2, with 8 positions matching TRBD1. The germline CDR1 and CDR2 sequences are SGHRS and YFSETQ. V dropped 4 bases and J dropped 1; count of bases not matched to a gene: 3. This CDR3 has 15 residues. The CDR3 protein is CASSQGTGNTGELFF. The CDR3 nucleotides read TGCGCCAGCAGCCAAGGGACAGGGAACACCGGGGAGCTGTTTTTT.

V gene TRBV5-1 combines with J gene TRBJ2-3; 7 bases are a match to TRBD2. The CDR3 extends over 15 amino acids. Trimming cost V 0 bases and J 2 bases; bases outside gene matches: 3. Germline V gene sequence: CDR1 SGHRS, CDR2 YFSETQ. The CDR3 nucleotides read TGCGCCAGCAGCTTGGCCGGGACTAACACAGATACGCAGTATTTT. Translation: CASSLAGTNTDTQYF.

V usage is TRBV28 and J usage is TRBJ1-4; TRBD1 might be the D (5 bases). CDR3 length: 15 amino acids. V was clipped by 6 bases and J by 2 bases, with 13 bases between them. CDR1 MDHEN and CDR2 SYDVKM come from the germline V gene. CDR3 amino acids: CASSWGGRTNEKLFF. The CDR3, as DNA: TGTGCCAGCAGCTGGGGGGGAAGGACTAATGAAAAACTGTTTTTT.

The table lists this clone with a count of one. The chain uses TRBV11-2 and TRBJ2-7, with 9 positions matching TRBD2. Germline CDR1 is SGHAT and CDR2 is FQNNGV. J gave up 3 bases and V 2 bases, and 8 bases lay outside the gene matches. The CDR3 has 16 amino acids. The CDR3 is CASSLMVLAGFYEQYF. The CDR3 region has the DNA TGTGCCAGCAGCTTAATGGTCCTAGCGGGATTCTACGAGCAGTACTTC.